This T cell receptor (beta chain) was profiled in a study of shared clonotypes between healthy human individuals. Overall study: Researchers assigned three CD4 naive, three CD4 memory, two CD8 naive and one CD8 memory plate to each donor.

The CDR3 loop spans 14 amino acids. Trimming removed 2 bases at V and 1 base at J, with 9 bases between. Per germline, CDR1 SGHTA and CDR2 FQGNSA. As regards this clone: Its antigen is currently unknown.

Whole-study results and caveats: Several donors showed sharing of around 5% of naive CD4 clonotypes.

Free of recent acute infections or vaccinations, the donors were healthy HIV-negative adults. Sequencing was at deep level. Method: immunoSEQ multiplex PCR; TCRdb's copy keeps in-frame clones and lacks some. This sample has around 340,000 clones, with less than 75% found just once. Source material: memory CD4+ T cells sorted from blood. Subset indicated: CD45RA-negative fraction. This sequence originates from a young man in good health. The chain combines TRBV7-2 with TRBJ2-7; no reliable D call. The DNA for the CDR3 is TGTGCCAGCAGCTTAAACAGTGTTTCCTACGAGCAGTACTTC. It translates to CASSLNSVSYEQYF.